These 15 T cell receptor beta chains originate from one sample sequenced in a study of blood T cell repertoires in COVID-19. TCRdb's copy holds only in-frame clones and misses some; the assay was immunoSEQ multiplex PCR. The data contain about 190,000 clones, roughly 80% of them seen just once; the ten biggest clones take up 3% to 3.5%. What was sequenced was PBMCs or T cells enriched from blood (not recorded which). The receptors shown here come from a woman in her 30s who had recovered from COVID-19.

CDR3 coding DNA: TGTGCCAGTAGTACCCCCGGGACAAGTTACGAGCAGTACTTC. It translates to CASSTPGTSYEQYF. The V gene is TRBV19, the J gene TRBJ2-7; perhaps TRBD1 as D (6 bases). The V gene's germline CDR1 is LNHDA and CDR2 SQIVND (reference sequence). The CDR3 is 14 amino acids. V lost 4 bases and J 4 bases, leaving 14 bases between the germline ends.

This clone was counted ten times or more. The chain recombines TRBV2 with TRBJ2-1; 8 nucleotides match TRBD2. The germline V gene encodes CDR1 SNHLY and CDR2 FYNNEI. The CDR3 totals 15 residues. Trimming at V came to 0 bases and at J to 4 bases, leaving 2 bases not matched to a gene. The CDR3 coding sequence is TGTGCCAGCAGTGAAGCTAGCGGGGTATACAATGAGCAGTTCTTC. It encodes CASSEASGVYNEQFF.

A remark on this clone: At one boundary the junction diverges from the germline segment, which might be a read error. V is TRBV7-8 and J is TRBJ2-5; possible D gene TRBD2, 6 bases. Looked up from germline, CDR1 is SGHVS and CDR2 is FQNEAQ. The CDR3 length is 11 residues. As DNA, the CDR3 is TGTGCCAGCAGTAGCGGTAGGGTGAGGAACTTC. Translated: CASSSGRVRNF. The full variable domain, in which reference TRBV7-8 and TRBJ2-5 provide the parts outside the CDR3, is GAGVSQSPRYKVAKRGQDVALRCDPISGHVSLFWYQQALGQGPEFLTYFQNEAQLDKSGLPSDRFFAERPEGSVSTLKIQRTQQEDSAVYLCASSSGRVRNFGPGTRLLVL.

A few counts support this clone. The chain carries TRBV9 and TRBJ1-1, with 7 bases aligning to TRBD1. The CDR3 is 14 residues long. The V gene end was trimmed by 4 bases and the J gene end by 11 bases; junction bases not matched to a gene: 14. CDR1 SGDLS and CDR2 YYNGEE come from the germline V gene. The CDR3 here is CASSSSPGGIGAFF. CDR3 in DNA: TGTGCCAGCAGCTCATCCCCAGGGGGGATCGGTGCTTTCTTT.

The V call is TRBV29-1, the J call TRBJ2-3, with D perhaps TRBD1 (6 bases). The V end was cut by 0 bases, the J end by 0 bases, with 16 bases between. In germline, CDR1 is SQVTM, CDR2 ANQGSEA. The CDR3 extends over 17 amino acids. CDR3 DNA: TGCAGCGTTGAAGATCTTGGGGGCCATTCTAGCACAGATACGCAGTATTTT. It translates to CSVEDLGGHSSTDTQYF.

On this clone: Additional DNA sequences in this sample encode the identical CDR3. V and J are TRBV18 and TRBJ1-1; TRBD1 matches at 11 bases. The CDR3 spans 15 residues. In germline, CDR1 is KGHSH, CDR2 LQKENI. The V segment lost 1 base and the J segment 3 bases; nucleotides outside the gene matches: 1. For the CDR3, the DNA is TGTGCCAGCTCACCACTGGGACAGGGGGACACTGAAGCTTTCTTT. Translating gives CASSPLGQGDTEAFF.

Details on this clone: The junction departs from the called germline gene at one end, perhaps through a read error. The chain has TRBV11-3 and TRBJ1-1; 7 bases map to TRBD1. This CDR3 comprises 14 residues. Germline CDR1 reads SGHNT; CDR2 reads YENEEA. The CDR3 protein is CTSSTGVMNTEAFF. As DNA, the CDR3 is TGTACCAGCAGCACAGGGGTTATGAACACTGAAGCTTTCTTT. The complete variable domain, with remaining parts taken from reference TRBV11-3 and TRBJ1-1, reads EAGVVQSPRYKIIEKKQPVAFWCNPISGHNTLYWYLQNLGQGPELLIRYENEEAVDDSQLPKDRFSAERLKGVDSTLKIQPAELGDSAVYLCTSSTGVMNTEAFFGQGTRLTVV.

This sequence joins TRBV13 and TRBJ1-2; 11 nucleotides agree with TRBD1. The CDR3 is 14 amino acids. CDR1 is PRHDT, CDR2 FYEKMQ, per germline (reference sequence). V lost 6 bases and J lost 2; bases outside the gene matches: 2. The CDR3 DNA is TGTGCCAGCAGTAGGACAGGGGGCAACTATGGCTACACCTTC. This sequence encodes CASSRTGGNYGYTF.

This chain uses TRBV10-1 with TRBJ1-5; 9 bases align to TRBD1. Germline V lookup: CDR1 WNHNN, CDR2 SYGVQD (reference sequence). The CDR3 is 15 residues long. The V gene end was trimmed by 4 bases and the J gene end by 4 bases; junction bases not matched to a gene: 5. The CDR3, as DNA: TGCGCCAGCAGTGGCCCGGGACAGGGAAATCAGCCCCAGCATTTT. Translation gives CASSGPGQGNQPQHF.

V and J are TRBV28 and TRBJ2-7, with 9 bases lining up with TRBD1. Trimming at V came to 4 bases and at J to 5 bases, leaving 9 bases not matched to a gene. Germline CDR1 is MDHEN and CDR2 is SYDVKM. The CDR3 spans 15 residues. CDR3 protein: CASSSPGQGLHEQYF. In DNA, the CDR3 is TGTGCCAGCAGTTCCCCGGGACAGGGACTACACGAGCAGTACTTC.

DNA for the CDR3: TGTGCCAGCAGCTTAGGAACAGCGGGACACACCGGGGAGCTGTTTTTT. The encoded protein is CASSLGTAGHTGELFF. This chain connects TRBV7-8 to TRBJ2-2, with 7 positions matching TRBD2. Germline values: CDR1 SGHVS, CDR2 FQNEAQ. Unmatched junction bases numbered 5, after V lost 1 base and J lost 3 bases. This CDR3 has 16 residues.

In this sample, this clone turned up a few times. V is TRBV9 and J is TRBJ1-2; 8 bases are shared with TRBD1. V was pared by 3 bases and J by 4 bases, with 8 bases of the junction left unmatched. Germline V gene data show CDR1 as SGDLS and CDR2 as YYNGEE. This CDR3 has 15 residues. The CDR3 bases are TGTGCCAGCAGCGCACCGGACAGGGCTGGCTATGGCTACACCTTC. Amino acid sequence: CASSAPDRAGYGYTF.

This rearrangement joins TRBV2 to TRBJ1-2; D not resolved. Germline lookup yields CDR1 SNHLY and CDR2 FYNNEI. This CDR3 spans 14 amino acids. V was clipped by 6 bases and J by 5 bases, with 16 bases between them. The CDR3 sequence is CASSKDRGEYGYTF. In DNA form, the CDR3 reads TGTGCCAGCAGCAAAGACCGGGGTGAATATGGCTACACCTTC.

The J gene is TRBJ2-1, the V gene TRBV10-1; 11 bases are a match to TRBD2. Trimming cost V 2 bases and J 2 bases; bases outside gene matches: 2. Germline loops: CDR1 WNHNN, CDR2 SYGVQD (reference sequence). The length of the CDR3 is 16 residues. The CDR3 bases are TGCGCCAGCAGTGAGGCTAGCGGGGGGCCCTACAATGAGCAGTTCTTC. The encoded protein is CASSEASGGPYNEQFF.

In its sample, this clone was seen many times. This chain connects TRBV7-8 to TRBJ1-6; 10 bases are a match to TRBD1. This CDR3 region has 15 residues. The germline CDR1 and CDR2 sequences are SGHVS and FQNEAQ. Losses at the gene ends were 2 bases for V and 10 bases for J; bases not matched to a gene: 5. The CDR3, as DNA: TGTGCCAGCAGCTTATTGGGACAGGGGTCCTCACCCCTCCACTTT. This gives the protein CASSLLGQGSSPLHF.